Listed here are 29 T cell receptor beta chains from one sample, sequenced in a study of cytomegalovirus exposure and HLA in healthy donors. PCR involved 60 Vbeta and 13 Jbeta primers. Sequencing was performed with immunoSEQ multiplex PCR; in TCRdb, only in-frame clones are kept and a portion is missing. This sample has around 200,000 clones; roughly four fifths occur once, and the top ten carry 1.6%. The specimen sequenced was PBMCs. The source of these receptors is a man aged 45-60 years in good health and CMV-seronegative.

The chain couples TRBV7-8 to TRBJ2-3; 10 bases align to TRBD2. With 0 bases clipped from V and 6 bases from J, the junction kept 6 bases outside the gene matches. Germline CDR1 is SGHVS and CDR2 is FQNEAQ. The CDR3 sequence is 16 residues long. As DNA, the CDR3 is TGTGCCAGCAGCTTAGCCAGCGGGGGGGGGTGGGATACGCAGTATTTT. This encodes CASSLASGGGWDTQYF.

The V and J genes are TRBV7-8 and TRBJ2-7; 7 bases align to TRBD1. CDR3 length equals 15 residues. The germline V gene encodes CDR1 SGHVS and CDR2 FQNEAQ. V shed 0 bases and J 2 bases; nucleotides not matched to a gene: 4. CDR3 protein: CASSLAGTDTYEQYF. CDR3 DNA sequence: TGTGCCAGCAGCTTAGCTGGGACAGATACCTACGAGCAGTACTTC.

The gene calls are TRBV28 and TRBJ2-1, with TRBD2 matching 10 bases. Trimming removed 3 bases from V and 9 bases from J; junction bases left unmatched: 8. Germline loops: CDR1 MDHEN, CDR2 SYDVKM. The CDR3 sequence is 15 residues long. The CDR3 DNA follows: TGTGCCAGCAGTTTGATAGCTAGCGGGAGTTCTGAGCAGTTCTTC. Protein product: CASSLIASGSSEQFF. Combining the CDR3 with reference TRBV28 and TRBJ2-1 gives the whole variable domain DVKVTQSSRYLVKRTGEKVFLECVQDMDHENMFWYRQDPGLGLRLIYFSYDVKMKEKGDIPEGYSVSREKKERFSLILESASTNQTSMYLCASSLIASGSSEQFFGPGTRLTVL.

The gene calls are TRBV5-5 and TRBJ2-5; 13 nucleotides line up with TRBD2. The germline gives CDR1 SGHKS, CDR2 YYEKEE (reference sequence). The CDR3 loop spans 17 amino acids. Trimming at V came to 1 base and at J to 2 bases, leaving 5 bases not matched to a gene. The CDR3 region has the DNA TGTGCCAGCAGCTTGACTAGCGGGGGGGCCTCACAAGAGACCCAGTACTTC. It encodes CASSLTSGGASQETQYF.

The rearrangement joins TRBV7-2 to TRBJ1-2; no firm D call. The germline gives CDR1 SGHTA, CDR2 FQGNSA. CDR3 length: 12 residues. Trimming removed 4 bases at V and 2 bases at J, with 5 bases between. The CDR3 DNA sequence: TGTGCCAGCAGCTCCCTGAACTATGGCTACACCTTC. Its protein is CASSSLNYGYTF. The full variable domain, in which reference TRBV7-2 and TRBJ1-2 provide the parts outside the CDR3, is GAGVSQSPSNKVTEKGKDVELRCDPISGHTALYWYRQSLGQGLEFLIYFQGNSAPDKSGLPSDRFSAERTGGSVSTLTIQRTQQEDSAVYLCASSSLNYGYTFGSGTRLTVV.

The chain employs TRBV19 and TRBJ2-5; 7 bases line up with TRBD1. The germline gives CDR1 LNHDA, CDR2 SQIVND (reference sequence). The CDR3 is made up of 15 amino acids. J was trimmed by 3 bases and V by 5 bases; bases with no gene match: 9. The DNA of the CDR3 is TGTGCCAGTAGTTTCTTACAGGGGCGGGAAGAGACCCAGTACTTC. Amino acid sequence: CASSFLQGREETQYF.

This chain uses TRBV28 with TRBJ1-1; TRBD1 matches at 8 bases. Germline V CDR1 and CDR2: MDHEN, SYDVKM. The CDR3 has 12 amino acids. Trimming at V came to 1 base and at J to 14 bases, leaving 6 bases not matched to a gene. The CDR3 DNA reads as TGTGCCAGCAGTTTATCCCAGGACAGGGTGTTCTTT. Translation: CASSLSQDRVFF.

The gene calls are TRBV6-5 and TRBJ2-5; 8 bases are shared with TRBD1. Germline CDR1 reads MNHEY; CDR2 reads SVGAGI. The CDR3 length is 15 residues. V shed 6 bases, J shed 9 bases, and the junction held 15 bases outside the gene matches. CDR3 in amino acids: CASSPPGRGPVAQYF. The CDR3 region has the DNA TGTGCCAGCAGCCCTCCTGGCAGGGGGCCCGTGGCCCAGTACTTC.

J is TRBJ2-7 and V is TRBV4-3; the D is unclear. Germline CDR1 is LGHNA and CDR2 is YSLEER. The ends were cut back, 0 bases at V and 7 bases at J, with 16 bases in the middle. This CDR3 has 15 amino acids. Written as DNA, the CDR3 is TGCGCCAGCAGCCAAGATATGAGCGCCGCTGGGGAGCAGTACTTC. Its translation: CASSQDMSAAGEQYF.

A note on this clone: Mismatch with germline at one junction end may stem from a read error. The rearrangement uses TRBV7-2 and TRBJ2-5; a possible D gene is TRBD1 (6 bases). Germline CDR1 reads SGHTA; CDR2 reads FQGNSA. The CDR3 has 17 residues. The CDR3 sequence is CASSSVRTVILQEAQYF. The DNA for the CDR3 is TGTGCCAGCAGCTCAGTTAGGACAGTGATCCTACAAGAGGCCCAGTACTTC.

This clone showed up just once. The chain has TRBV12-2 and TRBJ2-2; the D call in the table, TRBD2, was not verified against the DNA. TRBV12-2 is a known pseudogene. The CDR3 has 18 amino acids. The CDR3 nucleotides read TGTGCAAGTCGCCTTCGACGTAAGACTAGCGATAACACCGGGGAGCTGTTTTTT. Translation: CASRLRRKTSDNTGELFF.

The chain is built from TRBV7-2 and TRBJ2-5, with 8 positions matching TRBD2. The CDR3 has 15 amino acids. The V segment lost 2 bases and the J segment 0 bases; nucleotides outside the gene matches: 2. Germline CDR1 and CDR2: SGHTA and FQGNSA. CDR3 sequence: CASSLLAGHQETQYF. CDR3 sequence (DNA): TGTGCCAGCAGCTTACTAGCGGGCCACCAAGAGACCCAGTACTTC.

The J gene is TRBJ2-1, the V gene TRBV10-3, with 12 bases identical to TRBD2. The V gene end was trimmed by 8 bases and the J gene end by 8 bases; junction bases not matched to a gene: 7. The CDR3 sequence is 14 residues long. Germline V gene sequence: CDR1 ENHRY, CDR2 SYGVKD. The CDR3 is CAIGRTSGIYEQFF. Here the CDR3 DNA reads TGTGCCATCGGTCGGACTAGCGGGATCTATGAGCAGTTCTTC.

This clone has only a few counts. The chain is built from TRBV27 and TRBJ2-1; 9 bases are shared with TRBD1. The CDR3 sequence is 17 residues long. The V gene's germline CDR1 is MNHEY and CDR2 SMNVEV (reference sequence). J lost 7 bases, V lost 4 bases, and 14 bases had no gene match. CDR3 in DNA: TGTGCCAGCAGTTCCACAAGCACGGGACAGGGCCGAAATGAGCAGTTCTTC. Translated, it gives CASSSTSTGQGRNEQFF.

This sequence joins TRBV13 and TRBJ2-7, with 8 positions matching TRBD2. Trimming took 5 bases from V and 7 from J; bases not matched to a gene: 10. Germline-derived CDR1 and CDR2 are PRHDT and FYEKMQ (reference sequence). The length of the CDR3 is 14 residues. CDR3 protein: CASSQEGLGGEQYF. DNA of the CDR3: TGTGCCAGCAGCCAAGAGGGACTAGGGGGAGAGCAGTACTTC. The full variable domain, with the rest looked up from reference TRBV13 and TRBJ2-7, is AAGVIQSPRHLIKEKRETATLKCYPIPRHDTVYWYQQGPGQDPQFLISFYEKMQSDKGSIPDRFSAQQFSDYHSELNMSSLELGDSALYFCASSQEGLGGEQYFGPGTRLTVT.

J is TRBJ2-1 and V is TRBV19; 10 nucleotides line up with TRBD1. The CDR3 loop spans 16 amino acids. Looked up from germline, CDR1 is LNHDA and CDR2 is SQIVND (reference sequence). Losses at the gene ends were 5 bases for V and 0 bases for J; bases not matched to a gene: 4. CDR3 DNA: TGTGCCAGTAGTCTGACAGGGGGCGGCTCCTACAATGAGCAGTTCTTC. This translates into CASSLTGGGSYNEQFF.

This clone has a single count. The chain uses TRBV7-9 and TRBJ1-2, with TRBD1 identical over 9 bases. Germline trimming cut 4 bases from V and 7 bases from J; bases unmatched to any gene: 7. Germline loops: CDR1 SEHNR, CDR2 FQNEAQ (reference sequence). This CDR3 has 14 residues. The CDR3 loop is CASSSRTGEGGYTF. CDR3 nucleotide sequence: TGTGCCAGCAGCTCGCGGACAGGGGAGGGTGGCTACACCTTC.

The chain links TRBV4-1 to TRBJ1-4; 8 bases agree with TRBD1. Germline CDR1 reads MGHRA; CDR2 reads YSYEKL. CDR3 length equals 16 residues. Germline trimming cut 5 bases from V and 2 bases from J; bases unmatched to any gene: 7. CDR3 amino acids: CASSNHRGFTNEKLFF. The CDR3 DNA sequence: TGCGCCAGCAGCAACCACAGGGGGTTTACTAATGAAAAACTGTTTTTT.

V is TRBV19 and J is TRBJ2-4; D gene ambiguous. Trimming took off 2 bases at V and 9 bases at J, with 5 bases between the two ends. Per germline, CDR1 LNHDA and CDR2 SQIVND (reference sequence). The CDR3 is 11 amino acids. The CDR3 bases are TGTGCCAGTAGTATAAAGAGCATTCAGTACTTC. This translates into CASSIKSIQYF.

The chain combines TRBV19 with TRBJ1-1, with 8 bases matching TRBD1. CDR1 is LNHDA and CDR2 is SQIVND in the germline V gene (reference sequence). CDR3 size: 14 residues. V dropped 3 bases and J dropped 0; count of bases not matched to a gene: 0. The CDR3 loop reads CASSMDRVNTEAFF. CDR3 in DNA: TGTGCCAGTAGTATGGACAGGGTGAACACTGAAGCTTTCTTT.

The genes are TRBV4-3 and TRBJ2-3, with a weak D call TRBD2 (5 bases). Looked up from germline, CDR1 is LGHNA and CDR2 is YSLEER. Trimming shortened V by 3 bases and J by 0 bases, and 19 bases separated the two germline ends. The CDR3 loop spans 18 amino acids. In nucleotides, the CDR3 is TGCGCCAGCAGCCACCCTTCGGGGAGCGGTGCTAGCACAGATACGCAGTATTTT. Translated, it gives CASSHPSGSGASTDTQYF.

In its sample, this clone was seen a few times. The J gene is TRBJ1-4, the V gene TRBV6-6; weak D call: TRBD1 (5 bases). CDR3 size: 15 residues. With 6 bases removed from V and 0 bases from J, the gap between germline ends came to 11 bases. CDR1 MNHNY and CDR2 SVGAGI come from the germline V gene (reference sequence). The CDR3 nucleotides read TGTGCCAGCAGATGGGGCGCGGCAACTAATGAAAAACTGTTTTTT. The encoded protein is CASRWGAATNEKLFF.

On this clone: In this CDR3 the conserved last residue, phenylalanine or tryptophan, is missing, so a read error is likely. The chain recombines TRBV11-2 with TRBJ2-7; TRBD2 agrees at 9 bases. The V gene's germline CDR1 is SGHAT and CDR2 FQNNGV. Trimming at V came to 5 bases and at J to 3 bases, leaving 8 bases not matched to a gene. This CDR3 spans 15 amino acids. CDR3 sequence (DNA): TGTGCCAGCAGCAGAGGACTAGCGCGGAACTACGAGCAGTACCTC. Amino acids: CASSRGLARNYEQYL.

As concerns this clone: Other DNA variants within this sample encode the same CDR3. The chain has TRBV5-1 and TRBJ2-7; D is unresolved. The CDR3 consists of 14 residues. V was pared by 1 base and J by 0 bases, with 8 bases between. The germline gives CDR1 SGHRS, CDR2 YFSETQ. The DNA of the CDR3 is TGCGCCAGCAGCTTGTCAGGCAGCTCCTACGAGCAGTACTTC. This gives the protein CASSLSGSSYEQYF. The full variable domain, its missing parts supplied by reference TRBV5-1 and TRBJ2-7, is KAGVTQTPRYLIKTRGQQVTLSCSPISGHRSVSWYQQTPGQGLQFLFEYFSETQRNKGNFPGRFSGRQFSNSRSEMNVSTLELGDSALYLCASSLSGSSYEQYFGPGTRLTVT.

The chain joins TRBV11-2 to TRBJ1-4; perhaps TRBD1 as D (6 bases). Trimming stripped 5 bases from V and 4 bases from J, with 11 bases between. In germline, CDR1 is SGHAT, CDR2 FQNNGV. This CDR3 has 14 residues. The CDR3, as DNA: TGTGCCAGCAGCCGAGGACAGCTTAATGAAAAACTGTTTTTT. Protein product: CASSRGQLNEKLFF.

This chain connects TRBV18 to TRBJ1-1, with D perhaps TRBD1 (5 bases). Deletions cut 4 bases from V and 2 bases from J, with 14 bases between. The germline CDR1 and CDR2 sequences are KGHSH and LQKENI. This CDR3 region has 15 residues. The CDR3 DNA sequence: TGTGCCAGCTCACAACTCACGACAGTCAACACTGAAGCTTTCTTT. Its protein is CASSQLTTVNTEAFF.

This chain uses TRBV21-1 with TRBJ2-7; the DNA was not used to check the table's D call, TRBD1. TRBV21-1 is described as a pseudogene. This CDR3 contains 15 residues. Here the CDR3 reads CASSKRTPLPYEQYF. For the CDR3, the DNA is TGTGCCAGCAGCAAACGGACACCTCTCCCCTACGAGCAGTACTTC.

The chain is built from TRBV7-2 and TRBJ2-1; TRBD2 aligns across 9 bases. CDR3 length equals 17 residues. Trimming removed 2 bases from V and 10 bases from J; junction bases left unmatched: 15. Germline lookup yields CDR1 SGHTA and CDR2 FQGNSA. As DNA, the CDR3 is TGTGCCAGCAGCTTATCGCGAGTACTAGGGAGCGGGGGGGAGCAGTTCTTC. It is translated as CASSLSRVLGSGGEQFF.

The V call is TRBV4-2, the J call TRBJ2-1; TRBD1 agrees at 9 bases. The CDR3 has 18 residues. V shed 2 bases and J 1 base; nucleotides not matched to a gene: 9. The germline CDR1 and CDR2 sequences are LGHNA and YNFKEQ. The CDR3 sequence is CASSQPSPGTGSYNEQFF. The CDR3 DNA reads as TGTGCCAGCAGCCAACCTTCCCCAGGGACAGGGTCCTACAATGAGCAGTTCTTC.